This T cell receptor beta chain stems from a study of Tregs in tolerant kidney transplant recipients. Whole-study findings and limits: Tolerant patients' donor-specific Tregs expanded beyond overall Tregs, suggesting antigen-driven growth.

V gave up 0 bases and J gave up 6 bases, with 18 bases separating them. Per the germline V gene, CDR1 is SNHLY and CDR2 is FYNNEI. CDR3 length equals 17 residues. Measured with immunoSEQ multiplex PCR; TCRdb has only the in-frame clones, and not every one. This sample's table reports approximately 30,000 clones. As for this clone: The antigen remains unidentified. The read ends 3 residues early relative to the CDR3; the germline J gene fills the gap.

This receptor was obtained from a human donor who received a combined kidney and bone marrow transplant. The sequences come from CD8+ T cells from blood, collected before the transplant. The chain joins TRBV2 to TRBJ2-1, with D unclear. The sequenced part of the CDR3 DNA is TGTGCCAGCAGTGAAGCGGCGACAAACCCTTATTCCAATGAG. As protein: CASSEAATNPYSNE. The entire CDR3 protein reads CASSEAATNPYSNEQFF.